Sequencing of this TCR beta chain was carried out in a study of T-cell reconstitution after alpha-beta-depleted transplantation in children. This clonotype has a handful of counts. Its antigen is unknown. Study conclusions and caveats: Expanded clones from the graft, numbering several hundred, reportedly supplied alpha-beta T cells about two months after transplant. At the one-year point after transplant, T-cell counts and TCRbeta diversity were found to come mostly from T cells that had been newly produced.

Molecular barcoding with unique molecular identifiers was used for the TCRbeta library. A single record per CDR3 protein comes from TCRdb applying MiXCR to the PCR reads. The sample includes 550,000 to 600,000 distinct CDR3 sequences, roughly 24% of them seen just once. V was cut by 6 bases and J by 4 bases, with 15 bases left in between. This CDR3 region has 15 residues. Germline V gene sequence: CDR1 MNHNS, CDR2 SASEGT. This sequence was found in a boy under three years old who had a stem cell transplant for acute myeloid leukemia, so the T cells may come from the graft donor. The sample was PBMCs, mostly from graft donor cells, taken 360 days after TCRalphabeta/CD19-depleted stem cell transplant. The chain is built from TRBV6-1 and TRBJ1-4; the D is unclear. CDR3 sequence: CASSLLAEGNEKLFF. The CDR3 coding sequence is TGTGCCAGCAGCCTCCTGGCGGAGGGTAATGAAAAACTGTTTTTT.